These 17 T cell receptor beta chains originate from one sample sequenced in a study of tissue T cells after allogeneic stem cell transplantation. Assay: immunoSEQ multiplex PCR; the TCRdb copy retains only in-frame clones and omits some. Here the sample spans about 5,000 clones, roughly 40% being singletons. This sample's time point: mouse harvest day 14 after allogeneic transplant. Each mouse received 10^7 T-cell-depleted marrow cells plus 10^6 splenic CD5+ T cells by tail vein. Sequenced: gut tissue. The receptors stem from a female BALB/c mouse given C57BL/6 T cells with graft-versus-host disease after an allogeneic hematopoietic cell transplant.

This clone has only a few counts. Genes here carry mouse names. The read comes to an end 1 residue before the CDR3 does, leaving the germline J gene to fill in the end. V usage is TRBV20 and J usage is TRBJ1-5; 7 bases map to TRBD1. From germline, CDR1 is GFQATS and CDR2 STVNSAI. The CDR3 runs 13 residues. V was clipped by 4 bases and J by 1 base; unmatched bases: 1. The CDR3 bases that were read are TGTGGTGCTAAGACAGGGAACAACCAGGCTCCGCTT. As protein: CGAKTGNNQAPL. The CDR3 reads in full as CGAKTGNNQAPLF. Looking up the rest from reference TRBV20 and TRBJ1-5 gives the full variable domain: GALVYQYPRRTICKSGTSMRMECQAVGFQATSVAWYRQSPQKTFELIALSTVNSAIKYEQNFTQEKFPISHPNLSFSSMTVLNAYLEDRGLYLCGAKTGNNQAPLFGEGTRLSVL.

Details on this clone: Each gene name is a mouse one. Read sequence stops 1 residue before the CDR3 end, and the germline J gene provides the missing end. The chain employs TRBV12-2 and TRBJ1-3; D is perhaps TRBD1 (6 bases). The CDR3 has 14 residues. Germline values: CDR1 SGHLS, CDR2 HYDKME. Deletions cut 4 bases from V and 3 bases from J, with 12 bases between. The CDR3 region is CASSQQGGGNTLYF. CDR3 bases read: TGTGCCAGCTCGCAACAGGGCGGTGGAAATACGCTCTAT. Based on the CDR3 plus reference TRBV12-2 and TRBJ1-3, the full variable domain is NSGVVQSPRYIIKGKGERSILKCIPISGHLSVAWYQQTQGQELKFFIQHYDKMERDKGNLPSRFSVQQFDDYHSEMNMSALELEDSAVYFCASSQQGGGNTLYFGEGSRLIVV.

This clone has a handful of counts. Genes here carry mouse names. The part of the CDR3 DNA that was read is TGTGGTGCTAGGGATAGGGGCTGGGTCTATGAACAGTAC. Amino acids: CGARDRGWVYEQY. The full CDR3 protein reads CGARDRGWVYEQYF. V usage is TRBV20 and J usage is TRBJ2-7; D may correspond to TRBD1 or TRBD2 (5 bases each). From the germline J gene comes the end of the CDR3, since the read stops 1 residue before it. In germline, CDR1 is GFQATS, CDR2 STVNSAI. CDR3 length: 14 amino acids. The ends were cut back, 0 bases at V and 3 bases at J, with 12 bases in the middle.

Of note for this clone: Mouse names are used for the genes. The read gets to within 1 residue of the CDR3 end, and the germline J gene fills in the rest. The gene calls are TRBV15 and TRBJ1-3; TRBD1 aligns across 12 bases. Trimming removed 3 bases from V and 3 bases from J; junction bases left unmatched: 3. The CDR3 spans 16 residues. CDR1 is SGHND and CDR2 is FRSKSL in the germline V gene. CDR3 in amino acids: CASSLGQGALGNTLYF. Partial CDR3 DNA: TGTGCCAGCAGTTTGGGACAGGGGGCGCTTGGAAATACGCTCTAT.

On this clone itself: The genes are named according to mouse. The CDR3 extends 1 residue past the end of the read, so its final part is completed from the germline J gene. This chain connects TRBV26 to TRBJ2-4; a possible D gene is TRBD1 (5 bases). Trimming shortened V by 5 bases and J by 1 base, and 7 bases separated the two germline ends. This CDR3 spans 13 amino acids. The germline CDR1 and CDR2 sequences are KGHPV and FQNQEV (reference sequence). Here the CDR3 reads CASSKTGQNTLYF. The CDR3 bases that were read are TGTGCCAGCAGTAAGACAGGTCAAAACACCTTGTAC.

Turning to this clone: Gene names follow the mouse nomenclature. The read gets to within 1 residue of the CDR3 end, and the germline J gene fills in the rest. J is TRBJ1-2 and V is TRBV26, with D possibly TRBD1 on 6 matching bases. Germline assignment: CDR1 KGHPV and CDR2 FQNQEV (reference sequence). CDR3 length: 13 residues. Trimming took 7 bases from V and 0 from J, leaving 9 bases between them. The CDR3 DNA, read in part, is TGTGCCAGCACCCGGACAGCAAACTCCGACTACACC. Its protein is CASTRTANSDYT. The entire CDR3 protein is CASTRTANSDYTF.

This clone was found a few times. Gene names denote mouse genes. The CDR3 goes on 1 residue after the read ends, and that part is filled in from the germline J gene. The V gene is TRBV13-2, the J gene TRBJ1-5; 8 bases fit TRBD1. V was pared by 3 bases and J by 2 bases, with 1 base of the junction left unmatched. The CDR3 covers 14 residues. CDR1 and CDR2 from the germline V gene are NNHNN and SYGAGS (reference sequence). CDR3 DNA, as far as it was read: TGTGCCAGCGGTGGGGGACAGGACAACCAGGCTCCGCTT. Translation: CASGGGQDNQAPL. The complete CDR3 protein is CASGGGQDNQAPLF.

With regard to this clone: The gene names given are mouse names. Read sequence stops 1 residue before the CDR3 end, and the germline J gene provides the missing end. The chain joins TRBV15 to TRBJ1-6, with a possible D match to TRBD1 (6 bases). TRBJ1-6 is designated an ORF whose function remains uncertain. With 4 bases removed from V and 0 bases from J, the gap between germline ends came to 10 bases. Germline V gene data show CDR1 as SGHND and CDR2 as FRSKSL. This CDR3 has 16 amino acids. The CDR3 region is CASSYRDNSYNSPLYF. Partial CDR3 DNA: TGTGCCAGCAGTTACCGGGACAATTCCTATAATTCGCCCCTCTAC.

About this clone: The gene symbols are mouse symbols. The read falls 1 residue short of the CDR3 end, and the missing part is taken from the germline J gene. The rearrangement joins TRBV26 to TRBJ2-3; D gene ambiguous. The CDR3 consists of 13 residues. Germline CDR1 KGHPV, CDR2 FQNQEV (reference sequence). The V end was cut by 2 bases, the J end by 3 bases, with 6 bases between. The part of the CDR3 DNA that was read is TGTGCCAGCAGTCTGCCGGGAGCAGAAACGCTGTAT. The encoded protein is CASSLPGAETLY. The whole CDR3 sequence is CASSLPGAETLYF.

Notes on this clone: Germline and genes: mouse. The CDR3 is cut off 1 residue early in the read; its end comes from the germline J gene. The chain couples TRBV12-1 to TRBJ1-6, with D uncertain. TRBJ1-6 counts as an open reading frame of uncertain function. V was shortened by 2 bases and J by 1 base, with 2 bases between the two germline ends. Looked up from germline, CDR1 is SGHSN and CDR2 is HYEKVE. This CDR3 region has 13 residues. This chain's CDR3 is CASSRSYNSPLYF. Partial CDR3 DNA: TGTGCCAGCTCTCGATCCTATAATTCGCCCCTCTAC.

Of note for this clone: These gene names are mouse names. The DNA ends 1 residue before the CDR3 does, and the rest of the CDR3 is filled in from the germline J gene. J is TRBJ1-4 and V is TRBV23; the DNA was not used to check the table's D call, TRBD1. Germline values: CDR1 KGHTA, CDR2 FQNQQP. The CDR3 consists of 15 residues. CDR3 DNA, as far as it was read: TGCTCCAGCAGTCAATCTCCAAATTCCAACGAAAGATTATTT. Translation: CSSSQSPNSNERLF. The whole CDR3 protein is CSSSQSPNSNERLFF.

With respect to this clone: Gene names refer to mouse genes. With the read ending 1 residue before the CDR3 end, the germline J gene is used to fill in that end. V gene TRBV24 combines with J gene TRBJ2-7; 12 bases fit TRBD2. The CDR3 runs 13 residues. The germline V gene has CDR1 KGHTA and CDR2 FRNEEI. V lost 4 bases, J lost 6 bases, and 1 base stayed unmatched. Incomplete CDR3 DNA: TGTGCCAGCAGTCGGGACTGGGGGGTTGAACAGTAC. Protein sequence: CASSRDWGVEQY. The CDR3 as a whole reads CASSRDWGVEQYF.

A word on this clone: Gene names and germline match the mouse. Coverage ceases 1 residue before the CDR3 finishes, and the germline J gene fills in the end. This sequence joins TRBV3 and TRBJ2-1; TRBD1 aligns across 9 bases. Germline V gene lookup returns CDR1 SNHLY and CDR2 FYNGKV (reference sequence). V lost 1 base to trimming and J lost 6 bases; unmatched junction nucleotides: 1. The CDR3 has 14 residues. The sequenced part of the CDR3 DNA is TGTGCCAGCAGCTTAGACAGGGGGCTTGCTGAGCAGTTC. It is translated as CASSLDRGLAEQF. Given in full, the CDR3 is CASSLDRGLAEQFF. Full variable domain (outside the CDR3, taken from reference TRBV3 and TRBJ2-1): GPKVLQIPSHQIIDMGQMVTLNCDPVSNHLYFYWYKQILGQQMEFLVNFYNGKVMEKSKLFKDQFSVERPDGSYFTLKIQPTALEDSAVYFCASSLDRGLAEQFFGPGTRLTVL.

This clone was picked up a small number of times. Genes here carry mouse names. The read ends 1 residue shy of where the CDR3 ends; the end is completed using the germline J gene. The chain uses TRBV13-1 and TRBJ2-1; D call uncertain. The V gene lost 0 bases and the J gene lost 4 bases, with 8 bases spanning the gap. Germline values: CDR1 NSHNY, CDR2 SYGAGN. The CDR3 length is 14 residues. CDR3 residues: CASSDAGGYAEQFF. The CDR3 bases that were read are TGTGCCAGCAGTGATGCAGGCGGTTATGCTGAGCAGTTC.

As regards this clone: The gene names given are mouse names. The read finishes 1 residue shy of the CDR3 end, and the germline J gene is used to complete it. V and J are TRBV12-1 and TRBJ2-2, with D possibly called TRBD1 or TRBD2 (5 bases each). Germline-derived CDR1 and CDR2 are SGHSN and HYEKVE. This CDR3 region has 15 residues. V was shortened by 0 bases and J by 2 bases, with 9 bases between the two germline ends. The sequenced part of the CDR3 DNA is TGTGCCAGCTCTCTCGGGGCAGGGAACACCGGGCAGCTCTAC. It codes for CASSLGAGNTGQLY. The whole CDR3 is CASSLGAGNTGQLYF.

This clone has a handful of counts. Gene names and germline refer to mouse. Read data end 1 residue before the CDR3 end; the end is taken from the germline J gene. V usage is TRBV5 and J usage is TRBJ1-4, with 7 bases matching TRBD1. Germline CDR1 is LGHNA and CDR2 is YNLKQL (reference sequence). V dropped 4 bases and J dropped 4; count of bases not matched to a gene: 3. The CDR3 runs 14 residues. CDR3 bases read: TGTGCCAGCAGCCCGGGACAGATCAACGAAAGATTATTT. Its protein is CASSPGQINERLF. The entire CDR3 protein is CASSPGQINERLFF.

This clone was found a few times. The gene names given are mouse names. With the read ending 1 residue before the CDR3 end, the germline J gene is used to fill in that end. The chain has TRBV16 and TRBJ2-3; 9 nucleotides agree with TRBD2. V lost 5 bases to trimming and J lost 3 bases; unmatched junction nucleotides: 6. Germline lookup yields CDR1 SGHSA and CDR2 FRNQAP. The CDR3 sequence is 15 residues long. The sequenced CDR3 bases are TGTGCAAGCAGCCCCGACTGGGGGAGAGCAGAAACGCTGTAT. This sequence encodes CASSPDWGRAETLY. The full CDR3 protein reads CASSPDWGRAETLYF.